This T cell receptor (beta chain) is drawn from a study of type 1 regulatory T cells. Background on the study: An in vitro protocol generated T-allo10, a Tr1-enriched, alloantigen-specific CD4 T cell product.

This clonotype was detected many times. Its antigen remains unidentified. General observations from the study: Compared with non-type 1 regulatory T cells, type 1 regulatory T cells showed a more restricted TCR repertoire.

Each CDR3 protein gets one entry after TCRdb re-called the reads with MiXCR. This table holds about 39,000 distinct CDR3 sequences, 12% found once. The CDR3 is 14 amino acids. V lost 1 base, J lost 7 bases, and 14 bases lay in between. Looked up from germline, CDR1 is DFQATT and CDR2 is SNEGSKA (reference sequence). Sequencing was done on a sample of cultured non-Tr1 T cells, either the whole culture or a sorted T cell fraction (not recorded which). The J gene is TRBJ2-1, the V gene TRBV20-1; the D is unclear. This TCR was recovered from a human donor in good health. The CDR3 reads CSARAIDSKNEQFF. CDR3 DNA sequence: TGCAGTGCTAGAGCGATTGACTCGAAAAATGAGCAGTTCTTC.